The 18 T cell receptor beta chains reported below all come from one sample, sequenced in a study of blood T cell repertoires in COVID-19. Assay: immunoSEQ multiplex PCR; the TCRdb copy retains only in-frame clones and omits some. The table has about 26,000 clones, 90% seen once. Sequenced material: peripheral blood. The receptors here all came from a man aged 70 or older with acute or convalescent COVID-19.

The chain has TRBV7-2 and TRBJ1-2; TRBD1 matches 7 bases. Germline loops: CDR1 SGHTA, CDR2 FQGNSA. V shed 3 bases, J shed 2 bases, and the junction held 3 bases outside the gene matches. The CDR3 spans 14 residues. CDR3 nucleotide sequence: TGTGCCAGCAGCTTGGGACAGCACAACTATGGCTACACCTTC. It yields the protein CASSLGQHNYGYTF. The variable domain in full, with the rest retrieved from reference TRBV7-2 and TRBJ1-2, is GAGVSQSPSNKVTEKGKDVELRCDPISGHTALYWYRQSLGQGLEFLIYFQGNSAPDKSGLPSDRFSAERTGGSVSTLTIQRTQQEDSAVYLCASSLGQHNYGYTFGSGTRLTVV.

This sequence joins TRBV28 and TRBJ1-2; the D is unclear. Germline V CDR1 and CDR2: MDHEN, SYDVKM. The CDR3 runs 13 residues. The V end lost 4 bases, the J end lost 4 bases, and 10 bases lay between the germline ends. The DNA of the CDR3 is TGTGCCAGCAGTTCCGGACTCATCTATGGCTACACCTTC. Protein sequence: CASSSGLIYGYTF.

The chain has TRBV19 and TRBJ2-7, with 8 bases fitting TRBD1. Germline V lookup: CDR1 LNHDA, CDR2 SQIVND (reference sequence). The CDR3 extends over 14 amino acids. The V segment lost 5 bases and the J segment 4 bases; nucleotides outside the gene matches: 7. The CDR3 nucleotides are TGTGCCAGTAGTCTCCGGACAGGGATATACGAGCAGTACTTC. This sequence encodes CASSLRTGIYEQYF.

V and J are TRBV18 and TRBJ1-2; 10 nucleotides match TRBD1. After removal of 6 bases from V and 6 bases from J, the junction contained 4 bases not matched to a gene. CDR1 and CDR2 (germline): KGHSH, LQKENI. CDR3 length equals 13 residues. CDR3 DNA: TGTGCCAGCTCGACGGGACAGGGGAATGGCTACACCTTC. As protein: CASSTGQGNGYTF.

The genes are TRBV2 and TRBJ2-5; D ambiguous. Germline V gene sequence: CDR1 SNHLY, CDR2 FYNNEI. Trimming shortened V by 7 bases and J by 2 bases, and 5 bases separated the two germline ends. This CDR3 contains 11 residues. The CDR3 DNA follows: TGTGCCAGCACGAGTCAAGAGACCCAGTACTTC. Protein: CASTSQETQYF.

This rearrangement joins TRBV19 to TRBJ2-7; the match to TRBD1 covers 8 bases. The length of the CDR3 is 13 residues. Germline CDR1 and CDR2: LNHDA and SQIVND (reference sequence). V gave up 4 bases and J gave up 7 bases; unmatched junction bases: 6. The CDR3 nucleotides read TGTGCCAGTAGTACGACAGGGGAGAGAGAGCAGTACTTC. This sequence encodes CASSTTGEREQYF.

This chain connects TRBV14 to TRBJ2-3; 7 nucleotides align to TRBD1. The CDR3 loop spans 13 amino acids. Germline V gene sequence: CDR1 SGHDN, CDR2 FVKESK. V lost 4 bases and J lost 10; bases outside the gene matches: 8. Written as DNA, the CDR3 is TGTGCCAGCAGCCGGGACCGACAGGGATCGCAGTATTTT. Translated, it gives CASSRDRQGSQYF.

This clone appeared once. The DNA of the CDR3 is TGTGCCACCAGTCCGGGAGGGAAAAAAGATACGCAGTATTTT. This encodes CATSPGGKKDTQYF. V gene TRBV24-1 combines with J gene TRBJ2-3; TRBD2 matches 8 bases. Germline V gene lookup returns CDR1 KGHDR and CDR2 SFDVKD. This CDR3 contains 14 residues. The V and J ends lost 6 bases and 5 bases, in that order; junction bases with no gene match: 6.

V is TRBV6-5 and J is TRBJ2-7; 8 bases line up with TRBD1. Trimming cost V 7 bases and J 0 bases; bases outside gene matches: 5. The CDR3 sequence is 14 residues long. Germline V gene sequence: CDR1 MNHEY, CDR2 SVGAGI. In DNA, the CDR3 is TGTGCCAGCACTCCGACAGGGGCCTCCTACGAGCAGTACTTC. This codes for CASTPTGASYEQYF.

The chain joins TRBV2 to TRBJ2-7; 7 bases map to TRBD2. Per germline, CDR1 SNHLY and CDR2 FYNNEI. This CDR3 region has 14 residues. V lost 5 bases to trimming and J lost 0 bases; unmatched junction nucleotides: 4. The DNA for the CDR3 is TGTGCCAGCAGTTTGGGCGGGAGCTCCTACGAGCAGTACTTC. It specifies CASSLGGSSYEQYF. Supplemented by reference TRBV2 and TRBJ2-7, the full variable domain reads EPEVTQTPSHQVTQMGQEVILRCVPISNHLYFYWYRQILGQKVEFLVSFYNNEISEKSEIFDDQFSVERPDGSNFTLKIRSTKLEDSAMYFCASSLGGSSYEQYFGPGTRLTVT.

DNA of the CDR3: TGTGCCAGCAGCTTGTACGGGGAGGGGGCTTTCTTT. This codes for CASSLYGEGAFF. The chain couples TRBV5-5 to TRBJ1-1, with D tentatively TRBD1 (5 bases). The CDR3 has 12 amino acids. Trimming pared 1 base from V and 11 bases from J, leaving 12 bases between. The germline gives CDR1 SGHKS, CDR2 YYEKEE (reference sequence).

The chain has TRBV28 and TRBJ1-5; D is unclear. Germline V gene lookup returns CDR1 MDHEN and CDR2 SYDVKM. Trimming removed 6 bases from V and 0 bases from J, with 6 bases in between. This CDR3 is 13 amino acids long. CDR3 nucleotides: TGTGCCAGCAGCGGTAATAGCAATCAGCCCCAGCATTTT. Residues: CASSGNSNQPQHF.

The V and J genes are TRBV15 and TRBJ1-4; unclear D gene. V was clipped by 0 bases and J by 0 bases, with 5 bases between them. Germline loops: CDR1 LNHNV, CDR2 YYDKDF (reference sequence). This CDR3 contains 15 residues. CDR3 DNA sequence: TGTGCCACCAGCAGAGACCAATCAACTAATGAAAAACTGTTTTTT. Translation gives CATSRDQSTNEKLFF.

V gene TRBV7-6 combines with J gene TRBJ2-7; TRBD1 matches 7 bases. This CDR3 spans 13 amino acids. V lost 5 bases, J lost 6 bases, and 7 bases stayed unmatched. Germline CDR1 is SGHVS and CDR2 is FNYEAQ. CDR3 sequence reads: CASSRRQGSEQYF. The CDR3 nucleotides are TGTGCCAGCAGCCGTCGACAGGGTAGCGAGCAGTACTTC.

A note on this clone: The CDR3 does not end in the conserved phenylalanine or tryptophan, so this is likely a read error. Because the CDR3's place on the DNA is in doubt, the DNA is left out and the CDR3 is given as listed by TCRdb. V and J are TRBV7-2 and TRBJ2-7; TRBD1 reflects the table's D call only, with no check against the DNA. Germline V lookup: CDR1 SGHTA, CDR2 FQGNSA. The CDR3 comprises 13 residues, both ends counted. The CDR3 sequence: CASSLVLGVSPLY.

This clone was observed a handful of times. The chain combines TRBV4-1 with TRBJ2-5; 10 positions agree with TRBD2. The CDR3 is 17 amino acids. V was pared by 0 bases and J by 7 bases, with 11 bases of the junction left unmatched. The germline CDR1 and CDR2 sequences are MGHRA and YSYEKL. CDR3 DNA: TGCGCCAGCAGCCAAGAAGTGGGATTAGCGGGAGGTGTGACCCAGTACTTC. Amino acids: CASSQEVGLAGGVTQYF.

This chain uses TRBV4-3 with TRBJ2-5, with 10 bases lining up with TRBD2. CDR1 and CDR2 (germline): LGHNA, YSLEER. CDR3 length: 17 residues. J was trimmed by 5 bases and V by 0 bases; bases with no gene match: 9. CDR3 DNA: TGCGCCAGCAGCCAAGAGCCTCCTAGCGGGAGTGGGGAGACCCAGTACTTC. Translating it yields CASSQEPPSGSGETQYF.

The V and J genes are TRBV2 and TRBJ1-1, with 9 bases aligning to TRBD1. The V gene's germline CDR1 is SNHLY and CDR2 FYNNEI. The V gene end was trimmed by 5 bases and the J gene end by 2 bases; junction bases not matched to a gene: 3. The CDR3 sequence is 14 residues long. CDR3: CASSWDRANTEAFF. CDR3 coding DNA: TGTGCCAGCAGTTGGGACAGGGCAAACACTGAAGCTTTCTTT. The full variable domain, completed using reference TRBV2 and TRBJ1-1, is EPEVTQTPSHQVTQMGQEVILRCVPISNHLYFYWYRQILGQKVEFLVSFYNNEISEKSEIFDDQFSVERPDGSNFTLKIRSTKLEDSAMYFCASSWDRANTEAFFGQGTRLTVV.